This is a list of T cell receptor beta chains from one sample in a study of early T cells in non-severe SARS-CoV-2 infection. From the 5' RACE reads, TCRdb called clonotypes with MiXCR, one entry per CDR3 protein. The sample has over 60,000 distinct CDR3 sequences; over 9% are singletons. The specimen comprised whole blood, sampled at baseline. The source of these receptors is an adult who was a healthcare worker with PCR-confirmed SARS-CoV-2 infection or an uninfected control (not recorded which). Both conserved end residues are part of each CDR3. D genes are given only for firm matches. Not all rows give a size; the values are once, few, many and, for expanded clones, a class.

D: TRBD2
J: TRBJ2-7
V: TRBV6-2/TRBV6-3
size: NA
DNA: TGTGCCAGCAGCGGCGGACTAGCGGGGGGTCGGGAGCAGTACTTC
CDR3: CASSGGLAGGREQYF

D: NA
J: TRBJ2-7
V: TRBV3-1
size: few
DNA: TGTGCCAGCAGCCAAGCCATCTCATCCTACGAGCAGTACTTC
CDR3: CASSQAISSYEQYF

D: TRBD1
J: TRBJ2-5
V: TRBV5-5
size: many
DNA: TGTGCCAGCAGCCGCGGGACAGGGGCGGTAGAGACCCAGTACTTC
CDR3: CASSRGTGAVETQYF

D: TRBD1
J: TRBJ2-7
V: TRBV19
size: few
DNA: TGTGCCAGTAGTATCCGGACAGGGGTGGCCTACGAGCAGTACTTC
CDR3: CASSIRTGVAYEQYF

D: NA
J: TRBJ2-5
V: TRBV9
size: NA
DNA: TGTGCCAGCAGCGTAGCTTCAGGGCGGCTGAAGACCCAGTACTTC
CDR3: CASSVASGRLKTQYF

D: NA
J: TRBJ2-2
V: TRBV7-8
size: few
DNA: TGTGCCAGCAGCTTAGGAGGCGGAGTGAAGGGCGGGGAGCTGTTTTTT
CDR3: CASSLGGGVKGGELFF

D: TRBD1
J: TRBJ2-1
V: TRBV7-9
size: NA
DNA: TGTGCCAGCAGCCAGGCACCCCTGGGACAGAACTACAATGAGCAGTTCTTC
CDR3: CASSQAPLGQNYNEQFF

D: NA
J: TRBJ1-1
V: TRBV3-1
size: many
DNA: TGTGCCAGCAGCCAGTACGTGAACACTGAAGCTTTCTTT
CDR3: CASSQYVNTEAFF

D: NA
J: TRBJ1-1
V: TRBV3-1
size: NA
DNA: TGTGCCAGCAGCCCAGGGGCTCGGAACACTGAAGCTTTCTTT
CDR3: CASSPGARNTEAFF

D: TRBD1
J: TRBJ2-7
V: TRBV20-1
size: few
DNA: TGCAGTGCTAGAGCCGGGACAGGGGGCTACGAGCAGTACTTC
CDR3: CSARAGTGGYEQYF

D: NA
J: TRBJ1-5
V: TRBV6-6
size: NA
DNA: TGTGCCAGCACATACGGGGGCGCGGGCAATCAGCCCCAGCATTTT
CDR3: CASTYGGAGNQPQHF

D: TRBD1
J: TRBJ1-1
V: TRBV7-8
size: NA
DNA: TGTGCCAGCAGCTCCCGACAGGGATGGAACACTGAAGCTTTCTTT
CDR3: CASSSRQGWNTEAFF

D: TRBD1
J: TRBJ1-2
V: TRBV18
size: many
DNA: TGTGCCAGCTCACCAGGGACAGGGGCGCACTATGGCTACACCTTC
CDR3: CASSPGTGAHYGYTF

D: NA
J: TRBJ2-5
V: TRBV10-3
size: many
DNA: TGTGCCACCCAAGGGGACCAACTCTACCAAGAGACCCAGTACTTC
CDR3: CATQGDQLYQETQYF

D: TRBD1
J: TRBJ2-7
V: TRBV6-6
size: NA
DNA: TGTGCCAGCAGCGGGGGACAGGGGGGCACCTACGAGCAGTACTTC
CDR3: CASSGGQGGTYEQYF

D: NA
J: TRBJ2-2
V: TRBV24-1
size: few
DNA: TGTGCCACCAGTGATCCTTCCCCACCGAACACCGGGGAGCTGTTTTTT
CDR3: CATSDPSPPNTGELFF

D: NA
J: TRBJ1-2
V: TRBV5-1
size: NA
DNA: TGCGCCAGCAGCTTGGACGGGCCCTATGGCTACACCTTC
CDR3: CASSLDGPYGYTF

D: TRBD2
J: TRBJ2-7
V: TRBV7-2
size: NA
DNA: TGTGCCAGCAGCTTGTCGGGGGGTTTCTCCTACGAGCAGTACTTC
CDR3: CASSLSGGFSYEQYF

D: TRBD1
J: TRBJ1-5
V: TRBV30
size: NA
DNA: TGTGCCTGGGGGACAGGGGATCATCAGCCCCAGCATTTT
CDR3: CAWGTGDHQPQHF

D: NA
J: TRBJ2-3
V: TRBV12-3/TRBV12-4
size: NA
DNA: TGTGCCAGCAGTTTCCCTAGGGCAGCCACTAGCACAGATACGCAGTATTTT
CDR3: CASSFPRAATSTDTQYF

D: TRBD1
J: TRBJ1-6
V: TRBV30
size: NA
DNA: TGTGCCTGGAGTCTCACCGGGACAGGGGACAATTCACCCCTCCACTTT
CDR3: CAWSLTGTGDNSPLHF

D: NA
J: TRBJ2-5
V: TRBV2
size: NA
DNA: TGTGCCAGCAGTACCGGGACAACTCAAGAGACCCAGTACTTC
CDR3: CASSTGTTQETQYF

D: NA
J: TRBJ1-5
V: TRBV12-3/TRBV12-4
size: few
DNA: TGTGCCAGCAGTTTACAAATCGACGGACAGCCCCAGCATTTT
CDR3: CASSLQIDGQPQHF

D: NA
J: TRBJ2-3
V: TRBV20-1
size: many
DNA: TGCAGTGCTAGAGATGAGAGCGTCACAGATACGCAGTATTTT
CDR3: CSARDESVTDTQYF

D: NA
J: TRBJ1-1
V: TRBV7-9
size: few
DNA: TGTGCCAGCAGCTTAGGGGACTTCGGGACGGCTTTCTTT
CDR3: CASSLGDFGTAFF

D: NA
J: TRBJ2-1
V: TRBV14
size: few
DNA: TGTGCCAGCAGCCAAACAGGGAGAGGTTTAGCAATGGGCAATGAGCAGTTCTTC
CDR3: CASSQTGRGLAMGNEQFF

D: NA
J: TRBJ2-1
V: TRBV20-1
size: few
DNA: TGCAGTGCTAGTAGTCCTAGGGGCGATGAGCAGTTCTTC
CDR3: CSASSPRGDEQFF

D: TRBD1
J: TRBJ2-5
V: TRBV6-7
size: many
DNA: TGTGCCAACGACCTCCGGGACAGGTCCCAAGAGACCCAGTACTTC
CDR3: CANDLRDRSQETQYF

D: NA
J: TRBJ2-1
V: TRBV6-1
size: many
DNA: TGTGCCAGCAGGACAGGCGAATGGGAATACAATGAGCAGTTCTTC
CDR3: CASRTGEWEYNEQFF

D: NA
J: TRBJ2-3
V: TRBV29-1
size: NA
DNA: TGCAGCGTTGAATGGGCGAACACAGATACGCAGTATTTT
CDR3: CSVEWANTDTQYF

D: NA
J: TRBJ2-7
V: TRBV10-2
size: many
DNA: TGCGCCAGCACAGACAGCTACCTAAGCTCCTACGAGCAGTACTTC
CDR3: CASTDSYLSSYEQYF

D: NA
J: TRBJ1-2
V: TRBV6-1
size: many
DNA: TGTGCCAGCAGTCCAGCTGGGGATGAGAGCGGCTACACCTTC
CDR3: CASSPAGDESGYTF